The 7 T cell receptor beta chains given below trace back to one sample, sequenced in a study of T cell repertoires in cytomegalovirus infection. Each CDR3 protein gets one entry after TCRdb re-called the reads with MiXCR. This table holds 90,000 to 120,000 distinct CDR3 sequences, less than 25% found once. The source material was CD8+ T cells from PBMCs. Receptors originate from a human donor in good health (CMV status not recorded). Some clones in this sample may be carry-over from other donors' samples.

The chain is built from TRBV2 and TRBJ1-1; 10 positions match TRBD1. J lost 6 bases, V lost 3 bases, and 7 bases had no gene match. Per germline, CDR1 SNHLY and CDR2 FYNNEI. The CDR3 covers 15 residues. The CDR3 DNA follows: TGTGCCAGCAGTGACCCCAGGACAGGGGGGTCTGAAGCTTTCTTT. This gives the protein CASSDPRTGGSEAFF.

The table lists this clonotype with a count of one. The V gene is TRBV15, the J gene TRBJ1-1; 11 bases map to TRBD1. V was clipped by 5 bases and J by 0 bases; unmatched bases: 11. The CDR3 is 18 amino acids. From germline, CDR1 is LNHNV and CDR2 YYDKDF (reference sequence). CDR3 nucleotides: TGTGCCACCAGCCCGGAAAGGACAGGGGGCGATTTGAACACTGAAGCTTTCTTT. Protein: CATSPERTGGDLNTEAFF.

In its sample, this clonotype was seen a few times. The V call is TRBV10-2, the J call TRBJ1-1; the D is unclear. The V end was cut by 8 bases, the J end by 0 bases, with 7 bases between. Germline V gene data show CDR1 as WSHSY and CDR2 as SAAADI. This CDR3 is built from 12 residues. The DNA of the CDR3 is TGCGCCAGCTACAACATGAACACTGAAGCTTTCTTT. The encoded protein is CASYNMNTEAFF.

V usage is TRBV18 and J usage is TRBJ2-7; D call uncertain. The CDR3 sequence is 12 residues long. The germline V and J ends were trimmed by 2 bases and 6 bases, with 8 bases remaining between them. Looked up from germline, CDR1 is KGHSH and CDR2 is LQKENI. For the CDR3, the DNA is TGTGCCAGCTCACCATTTTCGGGCGAGCAGTACTTC. Its translation is CASSPFSGEQYF. Complete variable domain (other parts from reference TRBV18 and TRBJ2-7): NAGVMQNPRHLVRRRGQEARLRCSPMKGHSHVYWYRQLPEEGLKFMVYLQKENIIDESGMPKERFSAEFPKEGPSILRIQQVVRGDSAAYFCASSPFSGEQYFGPGTRLTVT.

The J gene is TRBJ1-2, the V gene TRBV20-1; weak D call: TRBD1 (5 bases). The CDR3 has 13 residues. Per germline, CDR1 DFQATT and CDR2 SNEGSKA (reference sequence). V lost 3 bases and J lost 0, with 8 bases in between. The CDR3 sequence is CSARDNANYGYTF. The CDR3 DNA is TGCAGTGCTAGGGACAACGCTAACTATGGCTACACCTTC.

This clonotype was counted between two and nine times. This rearrangement joins TRBV6-1 to TRBJ2-1; the match to TRBD1 covers 8 bases. Germline values: CDR1 MNHNS, CDR2 SASEGT. The CDR3 loop spans 17 amino acids. The junction had 13 bases not matched to a gene; V was cut back by 5 bases and J by 4 bases. The CDR3 region is CASSPDRDRHTYNEQFF. The DNA of the CDR3 is TGTGCCAGCAGTCCCGACCGGGACAGGCATACATACAATGAGCAGTTCTTC.

There are a few counts of this clonotype. The chain recombines TRBV12-3 or TRBV12-4 with TRBJ2-7; 7 bases agree with TRBD1. The junction had 12 bases not matched to a gene; V was cut back by 7 bases and J by 6 bases. This CDR3 is 14 amino acids long. The CDR3 is CASTSTTGVGEQYF. CDR3 sequence (DNA): TGTGCCAGCACCTCGACTACAGGGGTCGGCGAGCAGTACTTC.